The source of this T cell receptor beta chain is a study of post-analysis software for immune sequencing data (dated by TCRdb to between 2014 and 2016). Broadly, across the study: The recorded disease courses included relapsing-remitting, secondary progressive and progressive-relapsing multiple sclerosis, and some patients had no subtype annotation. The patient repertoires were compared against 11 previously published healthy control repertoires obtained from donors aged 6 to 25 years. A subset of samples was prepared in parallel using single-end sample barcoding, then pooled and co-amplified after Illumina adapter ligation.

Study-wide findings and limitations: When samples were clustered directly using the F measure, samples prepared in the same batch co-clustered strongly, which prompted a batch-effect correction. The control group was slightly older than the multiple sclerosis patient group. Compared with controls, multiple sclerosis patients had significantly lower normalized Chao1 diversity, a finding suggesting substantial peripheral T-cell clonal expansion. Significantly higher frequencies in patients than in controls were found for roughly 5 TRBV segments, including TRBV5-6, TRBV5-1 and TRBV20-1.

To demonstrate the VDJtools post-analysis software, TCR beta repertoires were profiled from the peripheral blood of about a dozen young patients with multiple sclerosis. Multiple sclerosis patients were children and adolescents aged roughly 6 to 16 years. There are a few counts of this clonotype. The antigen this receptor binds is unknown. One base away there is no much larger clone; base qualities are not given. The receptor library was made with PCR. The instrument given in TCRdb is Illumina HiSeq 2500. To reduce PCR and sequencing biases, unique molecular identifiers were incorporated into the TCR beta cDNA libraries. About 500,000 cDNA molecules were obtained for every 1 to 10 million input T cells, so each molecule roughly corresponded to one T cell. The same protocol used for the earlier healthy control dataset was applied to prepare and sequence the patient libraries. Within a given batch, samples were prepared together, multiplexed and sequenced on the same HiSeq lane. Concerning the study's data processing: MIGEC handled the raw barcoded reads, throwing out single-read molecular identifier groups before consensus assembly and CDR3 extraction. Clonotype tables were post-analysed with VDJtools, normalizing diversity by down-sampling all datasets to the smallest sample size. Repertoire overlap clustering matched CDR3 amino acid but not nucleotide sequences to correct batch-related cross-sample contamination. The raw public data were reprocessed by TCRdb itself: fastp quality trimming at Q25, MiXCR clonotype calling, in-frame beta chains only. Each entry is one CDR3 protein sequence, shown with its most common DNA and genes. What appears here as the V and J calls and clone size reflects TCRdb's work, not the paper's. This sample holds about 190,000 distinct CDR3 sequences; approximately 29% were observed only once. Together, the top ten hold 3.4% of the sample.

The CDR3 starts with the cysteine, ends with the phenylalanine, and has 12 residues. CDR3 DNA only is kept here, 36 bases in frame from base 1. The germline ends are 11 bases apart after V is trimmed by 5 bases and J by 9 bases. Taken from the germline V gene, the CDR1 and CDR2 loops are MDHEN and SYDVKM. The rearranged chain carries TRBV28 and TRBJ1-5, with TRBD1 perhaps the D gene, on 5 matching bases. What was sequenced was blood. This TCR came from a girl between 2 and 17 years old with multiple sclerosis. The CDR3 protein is CASSPYGAPQHF. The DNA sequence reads TGTGCCAGCAGTCCCTACGGGGCGCCCCAGCATTTT.